The 2 T cell receptor beta chains below come from one sample, sequenced in a study of shared T cell receptors in the human thymus. Data came from immunoSEQ multiplex PCR; TCRdb stores just in-frame clones and leaves some out. The sample yields 550,000 to 800,000 clones, approximately 85% seen once. The same sample was also used in a study of human thymus T cells.

The sample comprised thymocytes. The receptors here all came from a girl under three years old with a congenital heart defect.

This clone was seen only a few times. The chain joins TRBV28 to TRBJ2-7; D possibly corresponds to TRBD1 (5 bases). Germline-derived CDR1 and CDR2 are MDHEN and SYDVKM. CDR3 length equals 15 residues. Trimming pared 4 bases from V and 1 base from J, leaving 14 bases between. The CDR3 coding sequence is TGTGCCAGCAGTTCACAGGACCCGGGTTCCTACGAGCAGTACTTC. Its translation is CASSSQDPGSYEQYF. The entire variable domain, with the rest obtained from reference TRBV28 and TRBJ2-7, is as follows: DVKVTQSSRYLVKRTGEKVFLECVQDMDHENMFWYRQDPGLGLRLIYFSYDVKMKEKGDIPEGYSVSREKKERFSLILESASTNQTSMYLCASSSQDPGSYEQYFGPGTRLTVT.

The V gene is TRBV10-2, the J gene TRBJ2-2; no reliable D call. Germline V gene sequence: CDR1 WSHSY, CDR2 SAAADI. This CDR3 is built from 14 residues. The V gene lost 8 bases and the J gene lost 4 bases, with 14 bases spanning the gap. The CDR3 nucleotides read TGCGCCAGCCGACAAGTGGCGACCACCGGGGAGCTGTTTTTT. This encodes CASRQVATTGELFF.